These 32 T cell receptor beta chains came from one sample sequenced in a study of regulatory T cells in long-lasting Graves disease. Time point reported: newly diagnosed GD, antithyroid drugs for less than 3 months. PBMC RNA served as the TCR library source. Building of the TCR beta libraries involved iRepertoire HTBI primers and Arm-PCR of CDR3 regions. TCRdb itself ran the multiplex PCR reads through MiXCR, one entry per CDR3 protein. The sample holds 400,000 to 500,000 distinct CDR3 sequences, about 16% seen once. These data are also associated with another study on T cells in Graves' hyperthyroidism and ophthalmopathy.

Sequencing was performed on peripheral blood mononuclear cells (PBMCs), taken at new diagnosis, from a patient treated with antithyroid drugs. Source of these receptors: a woman aged 25-40 years with Graves disease.

This clonotype was seen at least ten times. V and J are TRBV12-3 or TRBV12-4 and TRBJ1-1, with D unclear. The CDR3 is 13 residues long. V was pared by 2 bases and J by 1 base, with 5 bases between. The CDR3, as DNA: TGTGCCAGCAGTTTAATGGGGAACACTGAAGCTTTCTTT. The encoded protein is CASSLMGNTEAFF.

There are many counts of this clonotype. The CDR3 region has the DNA TGCGCCAGCAGCTTGGCCCGGGACAGCGTCAATTCACCCCTCCACTTT. Its translation is CASSLARDSVNSPLHF. The chain employs TRBV5-1 and TRBJ1-6; 7 bases line up with TRBD1. The germline CDR1 and CDR2 sequences are SGHRS and YFSETQ. With V trimmed by 0 bases and J by 7 bases, 7 bases remained unmatched. This CDR3 has 16 amino acids.

The sample holds many counts of this clonotype. The V and J genes are TRBV2 and TRBJ1-4; D perhaps matches TRBD1 (5 bases). The CDR3 has 15 residues. V lost 6 bases to trimming and J lost 1 base, with 12 bases between them. The germline V gene encodes CDR1 SNHLY and CDR2 FYNNEI. The CDR3 spells CASRTHRRTNEKLFF. The DNA of the CDR3 is TGTGCCAGCAGGACACACAGGAGAACTAATGAAAAACTGTTTTTT. The entire variable domain, with the rest obtained from reference TRBV2 and TRBJ1-4, is as follows: EPEVTQTPSHQVTQMGQEVILRCVPISNHLYFYWYRQILGQKVEFLVSFYNNEISEKSEIFDDQFSVERPDGSNFTLKIRSTKLEDSAMYFCASRTHRRTNEKLFFGSGTQLSVL.

This clonotype occurred many times. The CDR3 sequence: CAWSTGPGNEQFF. The CDR3, as DNA: TGTGCCTGGAGTACGGGCCCCGGCAATGAGCAGTTCTTC. The J gene is TRBJ2-1, the V gene TRBV30; D is unresolved. Between the trimmed V and J ends, which lost 2 bases and 6 bases, there was a span of 11 bases. The germline gives CDR1 GTSNPN, CDR2 SVGIG (reference sequence). The CDR3 extends over 13 amino acids.

This clonotype was counted only a few times. CDR3 nucleotides: TGCAGTGGGGCGGGACTAGCGGGAGGTTCCTACGAGCAGTACTTC. Protein product: CSGAGLAGGSYEQYF. This sequence joins TRBV20-1 and TRBJ2-7; 15 nucleotides agree with TRBD2. Per the germline V gene, CDR1 is DFQATT and CDR2 is SNEGSKA (reference sequence). The CDR3 spans 15 residues. V shed 7 bases, J shed 1 base, and the junction held 5 bases outside the gene matches.

In its sample, this clonotype was seen many times. CDR3 sequence (DNA): TGTGCCAGCTCAAACACTGAAGCTTTCTTT. This encodes CASSNTEAFF. The V and J genes are TRBV2 and TRBJ1-1; D uncertain. V was clipped by 8 bases and J by 2 bases, with 3 bases between them. The CDR3 runs 10 residues. CDR1 and CDR2 from the germline V gene are SNHLY and FYNNEI. The variable domain in full, with the rest retrieved from reference TRBV2 and TRBJ1-1, is EPEVTQTPSHQVTQMGQEVILRCVPISNHLYFYWYRQILGQKVEFLVSFYNNEISEKSEIFDDQFSVERPDGSNFTLKIRSTKLEDSAMYFCASSNTEAFFGQGTRLTVV.

This clonotype was picked up a small number of times. The chain couples TRBV20-1 to TRBJ2-2, with D possibly TRBD2 on 5 matching bases. This CDR3 comprises 14 residues. Trimming shortened V by 5 bases and J by 1 base, and 11 bases separated the two germline ends. Germline-derived CDR1 and CDR2 are DFQATT and SNEGSKA (reference sequence). DNA for the CDR3: TGCAGTGCTGTGCGAGCGGAGAACACCGGGGAGCTGTTTTTT. This encodes CSAVRAENTGELFF.

As regards this clonotype: A read error is likely here: a far larger clone is one base away. J is TRBJ2-3 and V is TRBV27, with 7 bases lining up with TRBD2. The CDR3 sequence is 15 residues long. Germline V gives CDR1 MNHEY, CDR2 SMNVEV (reference sequence). CDR3 in amino acids: CASSQLAIGTDTRYF. The CDR3 nucleotides are TGTGCCAGCAGCCAACTAGCGATCGGCACAGATACGCGGTATTTT.

This clonotype was seen at least ten times. The V gene is TRBV20-1, the J gene TRBJ2-7; 13 nucleotides agree with TRBD2. Per germline, CDR1 DFQATT and CDR2 SNEGSKA (reference sequence). With 6 bases clipped from V and 0 bases from J, the junction kept 14 bases outside the gene matches. This CDR3 contains 18 residues. CDR3 region: CSAKRTSGRIGISYEQYF. Written as DNA, the CDR3 is TGCAGTGCCAAAAGGACTAGCGGGAGAATTGGTATCTCCTACGAGCAGTACTTC.

This clonotype was observed a handful of times. The chain is built from TRBV5-6 and TRBJ2-1; D gene uncertain. Deletions cut 4 bases from V and 3 bases from J, with 5 bases between. Germline CDR1 and CDR2: SGHDT and YYEEEE. CDR3 size: 12 residues. The CDR3 DNA sequence: TGTGCCAGCAGCGTGTACTACAATGAGCAGTTCTTC. Its translation: CASSVYYNEQFF.

This clonotype was seen a few times. V is TRBV6-2 or TRBV6-3 and J is TRBJ2-7; TRBD2 matches 10 bases. The CDR3 length is 16 residues. The germline CDR1 and CDR2 sequences are MNHEY and SVGEGT. V trimming: 2 bases; J trimming: 1 base; junction bases outside the gene matches: 5. In DNA, the CDR3 is TGTGCCAGCAGTTACCCGGGACTAGCGTTTTCCTACGAGCAGTACTTC. Translating gives CASSYPGLAFSYEQYF.

In its sample, this clonotype was seen many times. The chain joins TRBV7-2 to TRBJ1-2; D is perhaps TRBD1 (6 bases). Germline V lookup: CDR1 SGHTA, CDR2 FQGNSA. The CDR3 totals 17 residues. Trimming removed 4 bases from V and 0 bases from J, with 18 bases in between. The CDR3, as DNA: TGTGCCAGCAGCTCAAGGGGGTTCGTCTTAACTAACTATGGCTACACCTTC. Its translation: CASSSRGFVLTNYGYTF.

CDR3 amino acids: CARRDRGTYGYTF. In nucleotides, the CDR3 is TGTGCCCGCCGTGACAGGGGCACTTATGGCTACACCTTC. This rearrangement joins TRBV30 to TRBJ1-2; 8 nucleotides agree with TRBD1. Germline lookup yields CDR1 GTSNPN and CDR2 SVGIG (reference sequence). The CDR3 contains 13 residues. V lost 8 bases to trimming and J lost 5 bases; unmatched junction nucleotides: 10.

This clonotype was seen at least ten times. V and J are TRBV11-2 and TRBJ2-1; 7 bases agree with TRBD1. Germline CDR1 and CDR2: SGHAT and FQNNGV. CDR3 length: 16 residues. J was trimmed by 4 bases and V by 2 bases; bases with no gene match: 8. The CDR3 sequence: CASSLQSGQFYNEQFF. CDR3 in DNA: TGTGCCAGCAGCTTACAGTCGGGACAGTTTTACAATGAGCAGTTCTTC.

This clonotype has a count of ten or more. V usage is TRBV11-1 and J usage is TRBJ2-7; D is possibly TRBD1 (5 bases). The V and J ends lost 5 bases and 3 bases respectively, with 26 bases between them. CDR3 length equals 18 residues. The germline gives CDR1 SGHAT, CDR2 FQDESV (reference sequence). CDR3 DNA: TGTGCCAGCAGCCCAGACAGCGCACGACAACCGACGCTCTACGAGCAGTACTTC. Its translation: CASSPDSARQPTLYEQYF.

This clonotype was observed at least ten times. The genes are TRBV5-5 and TRBJ2-1; D perhaps matches TRBD1 (5 bases). Trimming shortened V by 4 bases and J by 7 bases, and 9 bases separated the two germline ends. This CDR3 has 12 residues. Germline values: CDR1 SGHKS, CDR2 YYEKEE (reference sequence). The CDR3 loop is CASSISGNEQFF. CDR3 coding DNA: TGTGCCAGCAGCATCTCAGGGAATGAGCAGTTCTTC.

This clonotype was counted many times. The chain has TRBV2 and TRBJ2-1; 14 bases are shared with TRBD2. The CDR3 contains 16 residues. Germline V gene lookup returns CDR1 SNHLY and CDR2 FYNNEI. V was pared by 6 bases and J by 5 bases, with 6 bases of the junction left unmatched. CDR3 in amino acids: CASRPTTSGRDNEQFF. Written as DNA, the CDR3 is TGTGCCAGCAGGCCGACGACTAGCGGGAGGGACAATGAGCAGTTCTTC.

This clonotype was found many times. This chain connects TRBV20-1 to TRBJ2-3, with 13 bases aligning to TRBD2. CDR1 is DFQATT, CDR2 SNEGSKA, per germline (reference sequence). V was pared by 1 base and J by 5 bases, with 0 bases of the junction left unmatched. The CDR3 runs 14 residues. CDR3 loop: CSARGTSGRDTQYF. The CDR3 DNA is TGCAGTGCTAGAGGGACTAGCGGGAGAGATACGCAGTATTTT.

At least ten counts were recorded for this clonotype. This chain uses TRBV6-1 with TRBJ1-1, with D uncertain. Germline lookup yields CDR1 MNHNS and CDR2 SASEGT. The germline V and J ends were trimmed by 5 bases and 1 base, with 5 bases remaining between them. CDR3 length equals 12 residues. For the CDR3, the DNA is TGTGCCAGCAGTAGGCGGAACACTGAAGCTTTCTTT. This translates into CASSRRNTEAFF.

This clonotype has at least ten counts. V is TRBV6-1 and J is TRBJ2-1; 9 bases align to TRBD1. Germline V gene lookup returns CDR1 MNHNS and CDR2 SASEGT. Trimming took 6 bases from V and 8 from J; bases not matched to a gene: 8. The CDR3 totals 14 residues. The CDR3 loop reads CASRGTGWSHEQFF. The CDR3, as DNA: TGTGCCAGCAGAGGGACAGGGTGGTCTCATGAGCAGTTCTTC.

This clonotype was seen many times. The chain is built from TRBV29-1 and TRBJ1-2; D gene ambiguous. V gave up 3 bases and J gave up 2 bases, with 7 bases separating them. Per germline, CDR1 SQVTM and CDR2 ANQGSEA. This CDR3 contains 12 residues. The CDR3 sequence: CSVDGENYGYTF. The CDR3 bases are TGCAGCGTTGACGGGGAGAACTATGGCTACACCTTC.

This clonotype was counted between two and nine times. The chain links TRBV24-1 to TRBJ2-1; TRBD2 agrees at 12 bases. After removal of 1 base from V and 9 bases from J, the junction contained 6 bases not matched to a gene. The CDR3 consists of 16 residues. Germline V gene data show CDR1 as KGHDR and CDR2 as SFDVKD. CDR3 region: CATSDFRLAGDTEQFF. Here the CDR3 DNA reads TGTGCCACCAGTGATTTTAGACTAGCGGGAGACACTGAGCAGTTCTTC.

The sample holds many counts of this clonotype. The chain couples TRBV11-1 to TRBJ2-7, with TRBD1 identical over 9 bases. Trimming took 1 base from V and 3 from J; bases not matched to a gene: 10. The CDR3 runs 17 residues. Germline CDR1 SGHAT, CDR2 FQDESV (reference sequence). The CDR3 is CASSLETGGSYYYEQYF. In DNA, the CDR3 is TGTGCCAGCAGCTTAGAGACAGGGGGATCCTACTACTACGAGCAGTACTTC. The entire variable domain, with the rest obtained from reference TRBV11-1 and TRBJ2-7, is as follows: EAEVAQSPRYKITEKSQAVAFWCDPISGHATLYWYRQILGQGPELLVQFQDESVVDDSQLPKDRFSAERLKGVDSTLKIQPAELGDSAMYLCASSLETGGSYYYEQYFGPGTRLTVT.

This clonotype was detected many times. The J gene is TRBJ2-1, the V gene TRBV7-9; no reliable D call. The CDR3 consists of 16 residues. The germline V gene encodes CDR1 SEHNR and CDR2 FQNEAQ (reference sequence). The V and J ends lost 8 bases and 6 bases respectively, with 23 bases between them. The chain's CDR3 is CASSGSGSSLTNEQFF. Written as DNA, the CDR3 is TGTGCCAGCTCAGGTTCGGGTTCCTCCCTAACCAATGAGCAGTTCTTC.

The chain is built from TRBV19 and TRBJ1-5; D unclear. This CDR3 contains 13 residues. The V end lost 0 bases, the J end lost 3 bases, and 3 bases lay between the germline ends. CDR1 and CDR2 (germline): LNHDA, SQIVND (reference sequence). The CDR3 reads CASSIEPNQPQHF. In nucleotides, the CDR3 is TGTGCCAGTAGTATAGAACCCAATCAGCCCCAGCATTTT.

J is TRBJ1-2 and V is TRBV5-1; the D gene is possibly TRBD1 (6 bases). The CDR3 is 14 residues long. The V end lost 0 bases, the J end lost 7 bases, and 13 bases lay between the germline ends. In germline, CDR1 is SGHRS, CDR2 YFSETQ. The CDR3 DNA is TGCGCCAGCAGCTTGGCCCTGGGGGGCTCTGGCTACACCTTC. This codes for CASSLALGGSGYTF.

The chain employs TRBV20-1 and TRBJ2-7; TRBD2 might be the D (5 bases). The CDR3 covers 14 residues. CDR1 and CDR2 from the germline V gene are DFQATT and SNEGSKA (reference sequence). Trimming cost V 2 bases and J 5 bases, with 16 bases left between them. This CDR3 reads CSARTSGRGHEQYF. The CDR3 DNA reads TGCAGTGCTAGAACCTCGGGGAGAGGGCACGAGCAGTACTTC.

The chain uses TRBV19 and TRBJ2-5; the match to TRBD2 covers 7 bases. This CDR3 has 15 residues. Germline-derived CDR1 and CDR2 are LNHDA and SQIVND (reference sequence). The trim removed 9 bases at V and 2 bases at J, leaving 12 bases unmatched. DNA of the CDR3: TGTGCCAGCGCCCCTAGCGGAGCGCCACAAGAGACCCAGTACTTC. Its translation: CASAPSGAPQETQYF.

This clonotype was counted at least ten times. The V call is TRBV7-9, the J call TRBJ2-1; TRBD1 might be the D (5 bases). V was trimmed by 0 bases and J by 7 bases, leaving 10 bases between them. Germline CDR1 is SEHNR and CDR2 is FQNEAQ (reference sequence). The CDR3 length is 14 residues. CDR3 sequence (DNA): TGTGCCAGCAGCTTAGCAATCAGGGAAAATGAGCAGTTCTTC. Encoded protein: CASSLAIRENEQFF.

This clonotype showed up just a few times. This chain uses TRBV10-3 with TRBJ2-3, with 7 positions matching TRBD1. The CDR3 is made up of 14 amino acids. CDR1 is ENHRY, CDR2 SYGVKD, per germline. With V trimmed by 6 bases and J by 0 bases, 3 bases remained unmatched. CDR3 loop: CAISRTGSTDTQYF. The CDR3 region has the DNA TGTGCCATCAGCCGGACAGGTAGCACAGATACGCAGTATTTT.

This clonotype has only a few counts. The chain links TRBV9 to TRBJ2-3; D perhaps matches TRBD1 (5 bases). With 0 bases removed from V and 4 bases from J, the gap between germline ends came to 9 bases. Germline loops: CDR1 SGDLS, CDR2 YYNGEE. There are 14 residues in the CDR3. The DNA for the CDR3 is TGTGCCAGCAGCGTAGCTCCCAGGGCAGATACGCAGTATTTT. It is translated as CASSVAPRADTQYF.

This clonotype showed up many times. The rearrangement links TRBV7-3 to TRBJ2-3, with D maybe TRBD2 (5 bases). CDR1 and CDR2 from the germline V gene are SGHTA and FQGTGA. The CDR3 length is 16 residues. Trimming shortened V by 2 bases and J by 0 bases, and 12 bases separated the two germline ends. The CDR3 DNA reads as TGTGCCAGCAGCTTATATGGGGAGATCAGCACAGATACGCAGTATTTT. This gives the protein CASSLYGEISTDTQYF.